The 13 T cell receptor beta chains presented below share a single source sample, sequenced in a study of OX40 agonist ivuxolimab in advanced cancers. Only in-frame clones appear in the TCRdb table, and some are missing; sequencing was by immunoSEQ multiplex PCR. The repertoire includes tens of thousands of clones, around 88% of them detected once, and roughly an eighth sits in the top ten. Here the sequenced sample was CD4+ or CD8+ T cells sorted from blood, taken in a trial of the OX40 agonist ivuxolimab. The receptors derive from an adult with an advanced solid tumor such as melanoma, head and neck, liver or kidney cancer.

The CDR3 reads CASSTGRQSSYEQYF. As DNA, the CDR3 is TGTGCCAGCAGCACCGGACGGCAAAGCTCCTACGAGCAGTACTTC. This chain connects TRBV13 to TRBJ2-7; D gene unclear. The CDR3 is made up of 15 amino acids. Trimming took off 5 bases at V and 0 bases at J, with 14 bases between the two ends. Germline V gives CDR1 PRHDT, CDR2 FYEKMQ (reference sequence).

The V gene is TRBV7-8, the J gene TRBJ1-1; 7 bases align to TRBD1. With 1 base clipped from V and 7 bases from J, the junction kept 3 bases outside the gene matches. Germline lookup yields CDR1 SGHVS and CDR2 FQNEAQ. This CDR3 is 13 amino acids long. The CDR3 loop is CASSLGGGSEAFF. CDR3 sequence (DNA): TGTGCCAGCAGCTTAGGAGGGGGCAGTGAAGCTTTCTTT.

This chain links TRBV18 with TRBJ1-4; D is uncertain. Trimming removed 3 bases at V and 5 bases at J, with 10 bases between. The CDR3 length is 14 residues. From germline, CDR1 is KGHSH and CDR2 LQKENI. The CDR3 sequence is CASSPSMVNEKLFF. In DNA, the CDR3 is TGTGCCAGCTCACCGTCCATGGTGAATGAAAAACTGTTTTTT.

CDR3: CASSLGARVSEQFF. CDR3 nucleotides: TGTGCCAGCAGCTTAGGGGCTAGGGTGAGTGAGCAGTTCTTC. The chain employs TRBV11-1 and TRBJ2-1, with D uncertain. This CDR3 has 14 amino acids. The V end lost 1 base, the J end lost 9 bases, and 13 bases lay between the germline ends. CDR1 is SGHAT, CDR2 FQDESV, per germline (reference sequence).

The chain is built from TRBV5-4 and TRBJ2-7; D uncertain. Trimming took 4 bases from V and 1 from J, leaving 15 bases between them. This CDR3 is 15 amino acids long. In germline, CDR1 is SGHNT, CDR2 YYREEE (reference sequence). CDR3 protein: CASSPPGSLSYEQYF. The DNA for the CDR3 is TGTGCCAGCAGCCCCCCCGGGTCCTTGTCCTACGAGCAGTACTTC.

This chain joins TRBV7-9 and TRBJ1-2, with 7 bases identical to TRBD1. Unmatched junction bases numbered 7, after V lost 2 bases and J lost 7 bases. CDR3 length: 14 amino acids. In germline, CDR1 is SEHNR, CDR2 FQNEAQ (reference sequence). This CDR3 reads CASSLKGALGGYTF. For the CDR3, the DNA is TGTGCCAGCAGCTTAAAGGGGGCGTTAGGTGGCTACACCTTC.

This clone occurred once. V is TRBV29-1 and J is TRBJ2-2; tentatively, D is TRBD2 (5 bases). CDR3 length equals 13 residues. V was shortened by 4 bases and J by 1 base, with 7 bases between the two germline ends. Germline assignment: CDR1 SQVTM and CDR2 ANQGSEA. CDR3 residues: CSVGGRNTGELFF. In nucleotides, the CDR3 is TGCAGCGTTGGTGGGAGGAACACCGGGGAGCTGTTTTTT.

The chain recombines TRBV19 with TRBJ1-6, with D possibly TRBD1 on 5 matching bases. This CDR3 contains 16 residues. Germline CDR1 reads LNHDA; CDR2 reads SQIVND (reference sequence). V lost 5 bases and J lost 6, with 17 bases in between. The CDR3 is CASSSTWDPGNSPLHF. The CDR3 DNA follows: TGTGCCAGTAGTTCGACGTGGGACCCCGGTAATTCACCCCTCCACTTT. The whole variable domain, remainder taken from reference TRBV19 and TRBJ1-6, is DGGITQSPKYLFRKEGQNVTLSCEQNLNHDAMYWYRQDPGQGLRLIYYSQIVNDFQKGDIAEGYSVSREKKESFPLTVTSAQKNPTAFYLCASSSTWDPGNSPLHFGNGTRLTVT.

This clone appeared once. The J gene is TRBJ2-1, the V gene TRBV7-3; D may correspond to TRBD1 or TRBD2 (5 bases each). Germline V lookup: CDR1 SGHTA, CDR2 FQGTGA. The V end lost 3 bases, the J end lost 1 base, and 10 bases lay between the germline ends. The CDR3 loop spans 15 amino acids. CDR3 residues: CASSLSGTSYNEQFF. The CDR3 region has the DNA TGTGCCAGCAGCTTGTCAGGGACGTCCTACAATGAGCAGTTCTTC.

CDR3 sequence reads: CASSVSPLSRSGNTIYF. The CDR3 DNA sequence: TGTGCCAGCAGCGTATCTCCCCTGTCAAGAAGTGGAAACACCATATATTTT. J is TRBJ1-3 and V is TRBV9; D gene uncertain. This CDR3 has 17 amino acids. Germline assignment: CDR1 SGDLS and CDR2 YYNGEE. V lost 1 base and J lost 3, with 17 bases in between.

The chain combines TRBV11-2 with TRBJ2-1; no clear D gene. Trimming took 5 bases from V and 5 from J, leaving 16 bases between them. Germline V gene lookup returns CDR1 SGHAT and CDR2 FQNNGV. The CDR3 spans 15 residues. In DNA, the CDR3 is TGTGCCAGCAGCCCGCCGGTGGGCGCGGACAATGAGCAGTTCTTC. Amino acid sequence: CASSPPVGADNEQFF.

The V and J genes are TRBV28 and TRBJ1-6, with D unclear. V was clipped by 4 bases and J by 9 bases, with 16 bases between them. The CDR3 loop spans 15 amino acids. Germline values: CDR1 MDHEN, CDR2 SYDVKM. The CDR3, as DNA: TGTGCCAGCAGTTCCGAAAGGTTCCTGGGTTCACCCCTCCACTTT. Encoded protein: CASSSERFLGSPLHF.

The CDR3 nucleotides read TGCGCCAGCAGCCCCGGACAGGGGGGTACCGGGGAGCTGTTTTTT. Its protein is CASSPGQGGTGELFF. The chain has TRBV5-1 and TRBJ2-2; 10 bases line up with TRBD1. Germline trimming cut 4 bases from V and 5 bases from J; bases unmatched to any gene: 5. The CDR3 has 15 residues. The V gene's germline CDR1 is SGHRS and CDR2 YFSETQ.